The entry that follows covers one T cell receptor beta chain sequence. The sample belongs to a study of T cell changes during pregnancy in multiple sclerosis. This CDR3 comprises 13 residues. Between the trimmed V and J ends, which lost 4 bases and 5 bases, there was a span of 12 bases. Germline assignment: CDR1 SGHRS and CDR2 YFSETQ. Method: immunoSEQ multiplex PCR; TCRdb's copy keeps in-frame clones and lacks some. The repertoire includes about 52,000 clones, 90% to 95% of them detected once, and more than 0.3% sits in the top ten. The material sequenced was CD4+ T cells from peripheral blood mononuclear cells, taken before pregnancy. This TCR came from a female donor with multiple sclerosis, enrolled in a pregnancy study. The chain links TRBV5-1 to TRBJ1-2, with no clear D. The CDR3 reads CASSPGEGYGYTF. In nucleotides, the CDR3 is TGCGCCAGCAGCCCCGGGGAGGGATATGGCTACACCTTC.